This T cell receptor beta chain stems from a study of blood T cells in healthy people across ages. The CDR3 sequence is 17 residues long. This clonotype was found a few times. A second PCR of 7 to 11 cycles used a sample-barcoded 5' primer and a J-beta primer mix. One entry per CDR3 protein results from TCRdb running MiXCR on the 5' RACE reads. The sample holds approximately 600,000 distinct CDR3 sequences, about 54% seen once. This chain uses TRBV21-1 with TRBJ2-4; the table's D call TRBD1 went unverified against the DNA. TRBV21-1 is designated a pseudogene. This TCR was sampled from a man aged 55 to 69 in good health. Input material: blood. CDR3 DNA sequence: TGTGCCAGCAGCCCCCCAGGGGACACTATAGCCAAAAACATTCAGTACTTC. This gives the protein CASSPPGDTIAKNIQYF.